The present entry profiles one TCR beta chain with its context. With 2 bases removed from V and 7 bases from J, the gap between germline ends came to 14 bases. Germline lookup yields CDR1 MDHEN and CDR2 SYDVKM. The CDR3 runs to 14 residues. The data were taken from a study of blood T cell repertoires in COVID-19. The table came from immunoSEQ multiplex PCR; TCRdb's copy has only in-frame clones and leaves some out. The table records about 120,000 clones, roughly 69% of them present only once. The receptor's source is a woman in her 70s with acute or convalescent COVID-19. The sequenced sample consisted of peripheral blood. V is TRBV28 and J is TRBJ1-2; no firm D call. CDR3 in amino acids: CASSLTRYMGGYTF. The CDR3 region has the DNA TGTGCCAGCAGTTTAACCAGGTACATGGGTGGCTACACCTTC.